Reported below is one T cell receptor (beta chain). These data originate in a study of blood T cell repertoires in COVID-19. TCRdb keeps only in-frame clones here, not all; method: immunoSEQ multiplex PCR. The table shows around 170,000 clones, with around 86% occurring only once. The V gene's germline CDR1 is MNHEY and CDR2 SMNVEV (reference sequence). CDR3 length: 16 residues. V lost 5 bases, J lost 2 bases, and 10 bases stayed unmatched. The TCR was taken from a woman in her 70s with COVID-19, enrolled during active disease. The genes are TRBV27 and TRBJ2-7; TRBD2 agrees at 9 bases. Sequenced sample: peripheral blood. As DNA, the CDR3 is TGTGCCAGCAGTCGACCCCTTAGCGGGGGAACCTACGAGCAGTACTTC. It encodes CASSRPLSGGTYEQYF.